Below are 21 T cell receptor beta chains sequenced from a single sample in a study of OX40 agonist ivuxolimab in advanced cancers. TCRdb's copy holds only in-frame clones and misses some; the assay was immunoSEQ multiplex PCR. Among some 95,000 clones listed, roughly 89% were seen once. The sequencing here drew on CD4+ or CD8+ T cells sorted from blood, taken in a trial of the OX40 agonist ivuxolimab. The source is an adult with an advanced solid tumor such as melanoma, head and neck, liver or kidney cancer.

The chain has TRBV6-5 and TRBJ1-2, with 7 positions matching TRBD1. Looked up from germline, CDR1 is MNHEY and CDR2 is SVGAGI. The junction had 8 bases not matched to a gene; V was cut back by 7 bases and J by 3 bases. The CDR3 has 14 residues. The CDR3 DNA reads TGTGCCAGCACCAATACAGGGGTTGACTATGGCTACACCTTC. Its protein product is CASTNTGVDYGYTF.

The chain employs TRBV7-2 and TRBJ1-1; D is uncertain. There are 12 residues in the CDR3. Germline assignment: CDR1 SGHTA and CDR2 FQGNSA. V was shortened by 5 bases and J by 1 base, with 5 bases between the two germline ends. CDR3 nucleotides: TGTGCCAGCAGCGCAAAGAACACTGAAGCTTTCTTT. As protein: CASSAKNTEAFF.

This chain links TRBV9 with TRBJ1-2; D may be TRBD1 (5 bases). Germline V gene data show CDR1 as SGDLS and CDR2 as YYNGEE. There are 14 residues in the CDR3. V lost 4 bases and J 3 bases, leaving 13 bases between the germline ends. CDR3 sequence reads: CASSPAGGDYGYTF. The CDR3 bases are TGTGCCAGCAGCCCTGCAGGAGGGGACTATGGCTACACCTTC.

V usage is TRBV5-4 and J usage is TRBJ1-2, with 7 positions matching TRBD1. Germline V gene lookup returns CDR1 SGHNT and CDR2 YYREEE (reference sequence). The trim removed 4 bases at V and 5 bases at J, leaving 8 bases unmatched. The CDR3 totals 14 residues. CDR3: CASSQTGRGYGYTF. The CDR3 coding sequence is TGTGCCAGCAGCCAGACAGGGAGAGGGTATGGCTACACCTTC.

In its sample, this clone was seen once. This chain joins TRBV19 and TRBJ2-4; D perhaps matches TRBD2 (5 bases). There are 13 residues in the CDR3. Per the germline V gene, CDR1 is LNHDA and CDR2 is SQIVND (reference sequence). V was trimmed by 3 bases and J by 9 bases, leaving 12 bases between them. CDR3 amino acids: CASSMTGSVIQYF. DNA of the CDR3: TGTGCCAGTAGTATGACGGGGTCCGTCATTCAGTACTTC. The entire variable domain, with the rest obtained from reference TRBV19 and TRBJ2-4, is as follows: DGGITQSPKYLFRKEGQNVTLSCEQNLNHDAMYWYRQDPGQGLRLIYYSQIVNDFQKGDIAEGYSVSREKKESFPLTVTSAQKNPTAFYLCASSMTGSVIQYFGAGTRLSVL.

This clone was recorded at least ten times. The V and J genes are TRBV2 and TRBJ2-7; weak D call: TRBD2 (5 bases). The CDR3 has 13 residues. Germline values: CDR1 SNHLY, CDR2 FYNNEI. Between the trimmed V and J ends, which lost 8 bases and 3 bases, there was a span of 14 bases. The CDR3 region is CASSRPGNYEQYF. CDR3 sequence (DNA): TGTGCCAGCTCCCGCCCGGGAAACTACGAGCAGTACTTC.

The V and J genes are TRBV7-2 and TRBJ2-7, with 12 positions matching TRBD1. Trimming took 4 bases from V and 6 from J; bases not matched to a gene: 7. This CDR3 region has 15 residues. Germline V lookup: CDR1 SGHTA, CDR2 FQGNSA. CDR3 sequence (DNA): TGTGCCAGCAGCTATCCTCCGGGACAGGGGGCCGAGCAGTACTTC. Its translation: CASSYPPGQGAEQYF. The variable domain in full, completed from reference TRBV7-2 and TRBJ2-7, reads GAGVSQSPSNKVTEKGKDVELRCDPISGHTALYWYRQSLGQGLEFLIYFQGNSAPDKSGLPSDRFSAERTGGSVSTLTIQRTQQEDSAVYLCASSYPPGQGAEQYFGPGTRLTVT.

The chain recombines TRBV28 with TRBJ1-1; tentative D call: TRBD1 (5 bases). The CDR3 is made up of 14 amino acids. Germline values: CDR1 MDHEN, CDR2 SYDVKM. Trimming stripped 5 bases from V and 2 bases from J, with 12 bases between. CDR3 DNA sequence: TGTGCCAGCAGTCTCCCCGGGACCAACACTGAAGCTTTCTTT. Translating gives CASSLPGTNTEAFF.

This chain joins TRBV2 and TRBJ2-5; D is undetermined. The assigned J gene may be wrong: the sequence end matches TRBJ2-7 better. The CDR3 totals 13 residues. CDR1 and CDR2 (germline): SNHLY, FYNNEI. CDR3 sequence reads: CASSEEQDSEQYF. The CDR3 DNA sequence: TGTGCCAGCAGTGAAGAGCAGGATAGCGAGCAGTACTTC.

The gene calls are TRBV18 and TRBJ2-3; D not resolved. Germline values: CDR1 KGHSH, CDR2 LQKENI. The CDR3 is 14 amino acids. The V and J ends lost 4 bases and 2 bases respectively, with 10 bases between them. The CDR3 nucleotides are TGTGCCAGCTCACAAGAATCAGTCACAGATACGCAGTATTTT. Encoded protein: CASSQESVTDTQYF.

The CDR3 DNA reads as TGTGCCAGCAGTTCCGGGACAGGGCCCTCCTACGAGCAGTACTTC. This sequence encodes CASSSGTGPSYEQYF. The rearrangement links TRBV2 to TRBJ2-7; the match to TRBD1 covers 9 bases. Trimming cost V 5 bases and J 0 bases; bases outside gene matches: 5. The CDR3 totals 15 residues. The germline V gene encodes CDR1 SNHLY and CDR2 FYNNEI. The whole variable domain, filled in from reference TRBV2 and TRBJ2-7, reads EPEVTQTPSHQVTQMGQEVILRCVPISNHLYFYWYRQILGQKVEFLVSFYNNEISEKSEIFDDQFSVERPDGSNFTLKIRSTKLEDSAMYFCASSSGTGPSYEQYFGPGTRLTVT.

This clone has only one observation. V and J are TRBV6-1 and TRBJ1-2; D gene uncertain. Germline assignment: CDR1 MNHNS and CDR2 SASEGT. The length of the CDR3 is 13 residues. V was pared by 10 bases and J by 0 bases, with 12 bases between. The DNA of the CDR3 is TGTGCCACAAGGACGGCCGCTAACTATGGCTACACCTTC. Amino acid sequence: CATRTAANYGYTF.

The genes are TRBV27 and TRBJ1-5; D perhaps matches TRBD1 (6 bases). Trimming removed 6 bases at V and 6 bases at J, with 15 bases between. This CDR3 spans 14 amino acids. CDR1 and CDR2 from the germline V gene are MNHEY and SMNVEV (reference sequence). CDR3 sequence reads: CASRRDKLGQPQHF. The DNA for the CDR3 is TGTGCCAGCAGACGGGACAAATTAGGTCAGCCCCAGCATTTT.

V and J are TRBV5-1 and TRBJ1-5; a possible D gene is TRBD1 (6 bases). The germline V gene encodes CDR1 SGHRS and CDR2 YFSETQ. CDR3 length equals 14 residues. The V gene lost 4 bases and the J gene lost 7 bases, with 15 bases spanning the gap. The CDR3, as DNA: TGCGCCAGCAGCCCGGACAGTGGGGGACAGCCCCAGCATTTT. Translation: CASSPDSGGQPQHF.

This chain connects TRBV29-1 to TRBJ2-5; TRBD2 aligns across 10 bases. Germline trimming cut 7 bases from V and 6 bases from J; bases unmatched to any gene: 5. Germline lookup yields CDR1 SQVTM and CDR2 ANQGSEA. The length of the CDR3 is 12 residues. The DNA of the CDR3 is TGCAGCGGGAGCGGGGGGGGGCAGACCCAGTACTTC. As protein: CSGSGGGQTQYF.

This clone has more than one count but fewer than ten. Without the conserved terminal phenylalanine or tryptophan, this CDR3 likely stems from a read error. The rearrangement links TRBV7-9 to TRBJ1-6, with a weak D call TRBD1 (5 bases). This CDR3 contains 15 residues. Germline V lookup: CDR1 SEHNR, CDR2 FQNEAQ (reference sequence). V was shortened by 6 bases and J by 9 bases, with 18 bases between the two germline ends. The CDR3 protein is CASSRSGTYGSPLHL. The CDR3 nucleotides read TGTGCCAGCAGTCGCTCCGGGACTTATGGTTCACCCCTCCACCTT.

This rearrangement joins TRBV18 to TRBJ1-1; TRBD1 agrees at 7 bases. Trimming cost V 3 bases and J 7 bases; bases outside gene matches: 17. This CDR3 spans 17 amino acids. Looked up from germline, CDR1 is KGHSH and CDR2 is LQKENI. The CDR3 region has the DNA TGTGCCAGCTCACCTGAGCAGGGGGTCCAGTGGGGTATTGAAGCTTTCTTT. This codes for CASSPEQGVQWGIEAFF.

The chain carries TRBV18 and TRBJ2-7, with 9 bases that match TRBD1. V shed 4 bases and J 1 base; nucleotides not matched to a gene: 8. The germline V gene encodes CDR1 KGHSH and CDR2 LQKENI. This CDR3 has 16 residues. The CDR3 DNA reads TGTGCCAGCTCACTCTGGACAGGGGAGATGTCCTACGAGCAGTACTTC. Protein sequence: CASSLWTGEMSYEQYF.

In DNA, the CDR3 is TGTGCCAGCAGCTTGAAGGTGGCAGACTATGGCTACACCTTC. It translates to CASSLKVADYGYTF. The rearrangement joins TRBV5-6 to TRBJ1-2; no firm D call. This CDR3 comprises 14 residues. The germline V gene has CDR1 SGHDT and CDR2 YYEEEE. Trimming removed 1 base from V and 3 bases from J, with 10 bases in between.

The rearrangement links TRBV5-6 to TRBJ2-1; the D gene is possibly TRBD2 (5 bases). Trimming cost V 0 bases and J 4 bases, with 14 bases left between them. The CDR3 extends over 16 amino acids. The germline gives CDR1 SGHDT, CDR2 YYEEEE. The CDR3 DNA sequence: TGTGCCAGCAGCTTGGAAGCGGCAGACATTTACAATGAGCAGTTCTTC. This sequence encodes CASSLEAADIYNEQFF.

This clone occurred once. The CDR3 DNA reads TGTGCCAGCTCGGGGGCGGAAGGAAACACCATATATTTT. Translated: CASSGAEGNTIYF. The chain uses TRBV18 and TRBJ1-3; possibly TRBD1 for D (6 bases). Trimming cost V 6 bases and J 4 bases, with 10 bases left between them. The CDR3 runs 13 residues. Per the germline V gene, CDR1 is KGHSH and CDR2 is LQKENI.